The entry below gives a single T cell receptor beta chain sequence along with its context. It lacks a known antigen. Within one base of it there is no much larger clone, and no base qualities were kept. The data derive from a study of blood T cell repertoires in COVID-19 (dated by TCRdb to between 2020 and 2021). Study-level background: Collaborator samples came from the United States, Italy and Spain and covered acute and convalescent phases of COVID-19. The material from the prospective study consisted of cDNA or gDNA derived from T cells, B-cell-depleted T cells, or PBMCs. The dataset comprised deeply sampled blood TCRbeta repertoires from subjects exposed to, actively infected with, or recovered from COVID-19. A freely available public database, intended as a resource for researchers studying the immune response to SARS-CoV-2, is where the repertoires were released. The samples were drawn from two sources: the first 160 participants of the ongoing ImmuneRACE study, and approximately 1,300 subjects contributed by 6 global collaborators. A de-identified subject ID, COVID-19 status, age in years and sex were almost always included in the sample metadata. Where available, HLA class I and class II types were obtained from metadata supplied by the sample provider rather than from assay-based typing.

The paper's findings and limits, for the study overall: How much clinical and demographic metadata was included differed by source and by participant, and the metadata was provided uncurated.

V sheds 5 bases and J sheds 3 bases, leaving 11 bases between their ends. Per the germline V gene, SGHVS is the CDR1 and FQNEAQ is the CDR2. The cysteine opens and the phenylalanine closes a CDR3 of 14 amino acids. The CDR3 DNA has 42 bases and is translated from base 1. Samples from volunteer blood donors who had recovered from COVID-19 were contributed by a second Seattle source. Each collaborating institution followed its own protocols to collect whole blood in K2EDTA tubes. For TCRbeta analysis, collaborator samples were shipped as frozen whole blood, as isolated PBMCs, or as DNA extracted from either sample type. TCRbeta CDR3 regions were amplified from genomic DNA using the immunoSEQ Assay, a bias-controlled multiplex PCR. The study's own analysis went as follows. Nucleated cell counts per sample were estimated from amplification of reference gene primers within the assay. To quantify the absolute abundance of each unique TCRbeta CDR3 rearrangement, sequence reads were collapsed and filtered. For each sample, productive Simpson clonality was calculated as the square root of Simpson's diversity index over productive rearrangements. TCRdb took this table from immuneACCESS and kept in-frame rearrangements with V and J called. Such tables lack part of the clones; where checked against another copy, unresolved V genes explain under half of the gap, and the rest is unexplained. Clonal size and the V and J genes are those of that table, whereas D and trimming came from the DNA. Counted in this sample were about 140,000 clones; 60% to 80% of them appeared once. The ten biggest clones cover roughly 9.8% of the sample.

What was sequenced was peripheral blood. The source of this sequence is a man aged 55 to 70 who had recovered from COVID-19. The receptor chain draws on TRBV7-8 and TRBJ2-1; possibly the D gene is TRBD2, per 5 matching bases. Here the CDR3 is given as CASSPSTSYNEQFF. At the DNA level, the sequence is TGTGCCAGCAGCCCCTCTACTAGCTACAATGAGCAGTTCTTC. Beyond the CDR3, the reference TRBV7-8 and TRBJ2-1 genes provide the residues; the full variable domain reads: GAGVSQSPRYKVAKRGQDVALRCDPISGHVSLFWYQQALGQGPEFLTYFQNEAQLDKSGLPSDRFFAERPEGSVSTLKIQRTQQEDSAVYLCASSPSTSYNEQFFGPGTRLTVL.